What follows are 30 T cell receptor beta chains derived from one specimen sequenced in a study of blood T cell repertoires in COVID-19. Some clones are missing from TCRdb's copy, which holds only in-frame ones; the method was immunoSEQ multiplex PCR. The sample holds approximately 300,000 clones, 90% seen once. Sequenced input: PBMCs or T cells enriched from blood (not recorded which). Receptors were obtained from a man aged 55 to 70 who had recovered from COVID-19.

The gene calls are TRBV27 and TRBJ1-1; 8 bases fit TRBD1. V was clipped by 8 bases and J by 5 bases; unmatched bases: 7. The CDR3 consists of 13 residues. Germline V gene sequence: CDR1 MNHEY, CDR2 SMNVEV (reference sequence). CDR3 in amino acids: CASGGDRWTEAFF. The CDR3 nucleotides are TGTGCCAGCGGTGGGGACAGGTGGACTGAAGCTTTCTTT.

This clone was detected once. The chain carries TRBV11-2 and TRBJ2-3; tentative D call: TRBD2 (6 bases). The CDR3 loop spans 15 amino acids. Germline lookup yields CDR1 SGHAT and CDR2 FQNNGV. V lost 5 bases, J lost 4 bases, and 16 bases lay in between. The DNA for the CDR3 is TGTGCCAGCAGCCAAGGAGGGGCTGGGGCAGATACGCAGTATTTT. Translated: CASSQGGAGADTQYF.

V gene TRBV6-2 or TRBV6-3 combines with J gene TRBJ2-5, with D tentatively TRBD1 (5 bases). The CDR3 has 15 amino acids. Trimming pared 5 bases from V and 2 bases from J, leaving 15 bases between. In germline, CDR1 is MNHEY, CDR2 SVGEGT. The CDR3 is CASSAGIILQETQYF. The CDR3 DNA follows: TGTGCCAGCAGTGCAGGGATAATCCTACAAGAGACCCAGTACTTC.

This clone was counted once. The rearrangement joins TRBV10-3 to TRBJ2-1, with 14 bases matching TRBD2. The CDR3 is made up of 18 amino acids. Germline V gene sequence: CDR1 ENHRY, CDR2 SYGVKD. The ends lost 10 bases at V and 0 bases at J; junction bases unmatched: 11. In DNA, the CDR3 is TGTGCCACCAAGGGACTAGCGGGAGACGGGAGCTCCTACAATGAGCAGTTCTTC. It translates to CATKGLAGDGSSYNEQFF.

The table lists this clone with a count of one. The chain recombines TRBV10-2 with TRBJ2-3; 11 bases agree with TRBD2. CDR1 is WSHSY and CDR2 is SAAADI in the germline V gene. The length of the CDR3 is 17 residues. V shed 6 bases and J 2 bases; nucleotides not matched to a gene: 10. This CDR3 is CASRLAGALPTTDTQYF. Here the CDR3 DNA reads TGCGCCAGCAGACTAGCGGGAGCCCTCCCGACCACAGATACGCAGTATTTT.

The chain links TRBV7-9 to TRBJ1-2; D uncertain. Deletions cut 4 bases from V and 2 bases from J, with 11 bases between. The CDR3 contains 14 residues. CDR1 and CDR2 from the germline V gene are SEHNR and FQNEAQ (reference sequence). The CDR3 is CASSSTGFNYGYTF. The CDR3 DNA is TGTGCCAGCAGCTCCACGGGTTTCAACTATGGCTACACCTTC.

The chain joins TRBV5-6 to TRBJ2-5; possible D gene TRBD2, 6 bases. The germline CDR1 and CDR2 sequences are SGHDT and YYEEEE. CDR3 length: 16 amino acids. V was trimmed by 5 bases and J by 4 bases, leaving 21 bases between them. The CDR3 DNA follows: TGTGCCAGCAGTTCCATCGGTGGAGGGTTCCCAGAGACCCAGTACTTC. It is translated as CASSSIGGGFPETQYF.

This clone was seen more than once but under ten times. The chain employs TRBV12-3 or TRBV12-4 and TRBJ2-1, with D perhaps TRBD1 (6 bases). This CDR3 contains 13 residues. Trimming pared 6 bases from V and 6 bases from J, leaving 12 bases between. DNA of the CDR3: TGTGCCAGCAGGCCCGGGACATCCAATGAGCAGTTCTTC. This sequence encodes CASRPGTSNEQFF.

V usage is TRBV5-4 and J usage is TRBJ1-1, with TRBD1 as a possible D gene (5 bases). Looked up from germline, CDR1 is SGHNT and CDR2 is YYREEE (reference sequence). With 4 bases removed from V and 1 base from J, the gap between germline ends came to 17 bases. CDR3 length equals 16 residues. CDR3 sequence (DNA): TGTGCCAGCAGCGAACAGGCCCAAACAGGGAACACTGAAGCTTTCTTT. Encoded protein: CASSEQAQTGNTEAFF.

This clone is a singleton in its sample. This chain joins TRBV6-5 and TRBJ1-1; perhaps TRBD1 as D (5 bases). Between the trimmed V and J ends, which lost 7 bases and 8 bases, there was a span of 17 bases. The length of the CDR3 is 13 residues. CDR1 MNHEY and CDR2 SVGAGI come from the germline V gene. CDR3 in DNA: TGTGCCAGCAAGGGTTCAGGGTTTTTAGAAGCTTTCTTT. Amino acid sequence: CASKGSGFLEAFF.

The chain combines TRBV7-9 with TRBJ2-3; 7 nucleotides match TRBD2. CDR1 and CDR2 from the germline V gene are SEHNR and FQNEAQ (reference sequence). V lost 6 bases and J lost 2; bases outside the gene matches: 8. The CDR3 sequence is 15 residues long. The CDR3 spells CASRPLAASTDTQYF. DNA of the CDR3: TGTGCCAGCAGGCCGCTAGCGGCGTCCACAGATACGCAGTATTTT.

CDR3: CASSDQTGYSGELFF. CDR3 nucleotide sequence: TGCGCCAGCAGTGACCAGACAGGGTACTCCGGGGAGCTGTTTTTT. This chain connects TRBV10-1 to TRBJ2-2; 7 bases fit TRBD1. J gave up 6 bases and V 3 bases, and 7 bases lay outside the gene matches. Germline assignment: CDR1 WNHNN and CDR2 SYGVQD (reference sequence). The CDR3 length is 15 residues.

The chain has TRBV5-4 and TRBJ2-5; 8 bases are shared with TRBD2. The CDR3 sequence is 16 residues long. J gave up 5 bases and V 1 base, and 10 bases lay outside the gene matches. Germline V gene sequence: CDR1 SGHNT, CDR2 YYREEE (reference sequence). The CDR3 region has the DNA TGTGCCAGCAGCTTGTCTGGCGGGGGGATAGGGGAGACCCAGTACTTC. It encodes CASSLSGGGIGETQYF.

The CDR3 loop reads CASSPSTATGGELFF. DNA for the CDR3: TGTGCCAGCAGCCCCTCAACAGCCACGGGGGGGGAGCTGTTTTTT. The V and J genes are TRBV3-1 (or the pseudogene TRBV3-2) and TRBJ2-2; possibly TRBD2 for D (5 bases). Germline-derived CDR1 and CDR2 are LGHDT and YNNKEL (reference sequence). Deletions cut 4 bases from V and 8 bases from J, with 17 bases between. This CDR3 is 15 amino acids long.

This clone has only a few counts. The chain couples TRBV6-5 to TRBJ1-1; weak D call: TRBD1 (5 bases). CDR3 length equals 14 residues. Trimming left V 2 bases short and J 0 bases short, with 7 bases between. The germline V gene encodes CDR1 MNHEY and CDR2 SVGAGI. The CDR3 is CASSYRGVNTEAFF. In nucleotides, the CDR3 is TGTGCCAGCAGTTACAGGGGCGTGAACACTGAAGCTTTCTTT.

This rearrangement joins TRBV27 to TRBJ1-6; D not certain. Looked up from germline, CDR1 is MNHEY and CDR2 is SMNVEV (reference sequence). V gave up 2 bases and J gave up 9 bases, with 8 bases separating them. This CDR3 has 13 amino acids. The CDR3, as DNA: TGTGCCAGCAGTTTAGGGCTTCGTTCACCCCTCCACTTT. This sequence encodes CASSLGLRSPLHF.

The chain couples TRBV3-1 (or the pseudogene TRBV3-2) to TRBJ1-6, with D possibly being TRBD1 (6 bases). The CDR3 is 15 amino acids. V was shortened by 1 base and J by 7 bases, with 11 bases between the two germline ends. Germline CDR1 LGHDT, CDR2 YNNKEL (reference sequence). CDR3 in amino acids: CASSQGQARNSPLHF. DNA of the CDR3: TGTGCCAGCAGCCAAGGACAGGCAAGGAATTCACCCCTCCACTTT.

The chain is built from TRBV5-6 and TRBJ1-2; D not resolved. Germline V gene data show CDR1 as SGHDT and CDR2 as YYEEEE. Trimming took 9 bases from V and 1 from J, leaving 16 bases between them. This CDR3 spans 14 amino acids. The CDR3 nucleotides read TGTGCCACCCGCGCCTTGTTTGATAACTATGGCTACACCTTC. This sequence encodes CATRALFDNYGYTF.

The gene calls are TRBV7-2 and TRBJ2-1, with 10 bases that match TRBD2. Per germline, CDR1 SGHTA and CDR2 FQGNSA. V gave up 6 bases and J gave up 0 bases; unmatched junction bases: 11. The CDR3 sequence is 18 residues long. The chain's CDR3 is CASSSRGSSGSSYNEQFF. DNA for the CDR3: TGTGCCAGCAGTTCACGGGGTTCTAGCGGGAGCTCCTACAATGAGCAGTTCTTC.

The CDR3 bases are TGTGCCAGCAGTGACAGGGGGCGGGTGGGCAATCAGCCCCAGCATTTT. Translated, it gives CASSDRGRVGNQPQHF. This sequence joins TRBV2 and TRBJ1-5; 8 nucleotides match TRBD1. Germline CDR1 reads SNHLY; CDR2 reads FYNNEI. The CDR3 consists of 16 residues. The junction had 6 bases not matched to a gene; V was cut back by 3 bases and J by 2 bases.

The V and J genes are TRBV7-6 and TRBJ2-3; 9 bases are a match to TRBD2. This CDR3 has 15 amino acids. The V gene's germline CDR1 is SGHVS and CDR2 FNYEAQ. Trimming cost V 6 bases and J 0 bases; bases outside gene matches: 4. CDR3 in amino acids: CASRAGTSSTDTQYF. CDR3 coding DNA: TGTGCCAGCAGGGCAGGGACTAGCAGCACAGATACGCAGTATTTT.

The rearrangement links TRBV21-1 to TRBJ1-4; TRBD1 was called by the table and not checked on the DNA. TRBV21-1 represents a pseudogene. This CDR3 spans 20 amino acids. CDR3 DNA sequence: TGTGCCAGCAGCAAAGGTGGTCAAGTCGAGATCAGGGGAATTTACGAAAAACTGTTTTTT. This sequence encodes CASSKGGQVEIRGIYEKLFF.

The chain recombines TRBV6-5 with TRBJ2-7; 7 bases fit TRBD2. The CDR3 extends over 14 amino acids. The ends lost 2 bases at V and 4 bases at J; junction bases unmatched: 5. In germline, CDR1 is MNHEY, CDR2 SVGAGI. CDR3 sequence reads: CASSYMPSGYEQYF. CDR3 DNA sequence: TGTGCCAGCAGTTACATGCCTAGCGGTTACGAGCAGTACTTC.

CDR3: CASSQDVLATASNQPQHF. Written as DNA, the CDR3 is TGCGCCAGCAGCCAAGATGTTCTCGCGACAGCTAGCAATCAGCCCCAGCATTTT. This sequence joins TRBV4-3 and TRBJ1-5; maybe TRBD1 (5 bases). Germline V lookup: CDR1 LGHNA, CDR2 YSLEER. Trimming stripped 0 bases from V and 0 bases from J, with 15 bases between. This CDR3 contains 18 residues.

The V and J genes are TRBV6-5 and TRBJ1-6, with D unclear. Germline V gene sequence: CDR1 MNHEY, CDR2 SVGAGI. V was shortened by 5 bases and J by 0 bases, with 8 bases between the two germline ends. The length of the CDR3 is 15 residues. CDR3 coding DNA: TGTGCCAGCAGTCGCAGGTTCTCCTATAATTCACCCCTCCACTTT. It specifies CASSRRFSYNSPLHF.

This chain uses TRBV6-5 with TRBJ1-1, with 9 bases fitting TRBD1. V shed 9 bases and J 6 bases; nucleotides not matched to a gene: 8. The CDR3 is made up of 13 amino acids. Per germline, CDR1 MNHEY and CDR2 SVGAGI. The CDR3 region has the DNA TGTGCCAGTACGGACAGGGGTACTCCTGAAGCTTTCTTT. It translates to CASTDRGTPEAFF.

The chain joins TRBV4-1 to TRBJ2-1; 13 nucleotides match TRBD2. The CDR3 totals 16 residues. The germline gives CDR1 MGHRA, CDR2 YSYEKL. With 4 bases clipped from V and 7 bases from J, the junction kept 7 bases outside the gene matches. The CDR3 DNA follows: TGCGCCAGCAGCCGGAGGACTAGCGGGAGTTTTAATGAGCAGTTCTTC. It translates to CASSRRTSGSFNEQFF.

This sequence joins TRBV28 and TRBJ1-5; TRBD1 aligns across 9 bases. The CDR3 is made up of 15 amino acids. CDR1 is MDHEN and CDR2 is SYDVKM in the germline V gene. V shed 6 bases, J shed 4 bases, and the junction held 7 bases outside the gene matches. The CDR3 loop reads CASRRQGGANQPQHF. CDR3 sequence (DNA): TGTGCCAGCAGGAGACAGGGGGGAGCAAATCAGCCCCAGCATTTT.

The rearrangement uses TRBV11-3 and TRBJ1-1; D uncertain. CDR1 and CDR2 (germline): SGHNT, YENEEA. The CDR3 sequence is 13 residues long. V shed 3 bases and J shed 4 bases, with 9 bases lying between them. CDR3 residues: CASSLSGFTEAFF. DNA of the CDR3: TGTGCCAGCAGCTTGTCCGGGTTCACTGAAGCTTTCTTT.

The chain carries TRBV6-5 and TRBJ1-1; 8 nucleotides align to TRBD1. V lost 4 bases to trimming and J lost 5 bases; unmatched junction nucleotides: 3. In germline, CDR1 is MNHEY, CDR2 SVGAGI. The CDR3 contains 13 residues. CDR3 DNA sequence: TGTGCCAGCAGTTCAGGGGGCTGGACTGAAGCTTTCTTT. It yields the protein CASSSGGWTEAFF.